The rows below give T cell receptor beta chains drawn from one sample of a study of blood T cells in healthy people across ages. Each CDR3 protein gets one entry after TCRdb re-called the 5' RACE reads with MiXCR. Of 750,000 to 950,000 distinct CDR3 sequences detected, under 35% appear once; the ten largest clones hold roughly 10%. These data are also associated with another study on T cells of mothers and their children.

Sequencing was performed on blood. Receptor source: a woman aged 40 to 50 in good health. Each CDR3 is given with its conserved first and last residue. Fields, in order: clone size, J gene, D gene, V gene, CDR3 DNA, CDR3 protein. D genes are given only for firm matches. Part of the rows lack a size; the others show once, few, many or a class for expanded clones.

>many|TRBJ2-4|TRBD1|TRBV28
TGTGCCAGCAGTTCTCCGGGACAGGGGGCGCTTAAAGCCAAAAACATTCAGTACTTC
CASSSPGQGALKAKNIQYF
>few|TRBJ1-1|-|TRBV15
TGTGCCACCAGCAGAGATGCGTATGTGACTGAAGCTTTCTTT
CATSRDAYVTEAFF
>many|TRBJ2-7|-|TRBV19
TGTGCCAGTAGTATAATGGCCAAAAGCTCCTACGAGCAGTACTTC
CASSIMAKSSYEQYF
>-|TRBJ2-3|TRBD2|TRBV9
TGTGCCAGCAGCGTAGGAGGGGGACTAGGCTCAGATACGCAGTATTTT
CASSVGGGLGSDTQYF
>-|TRBJ2-1|-|TRBV29-1
TGCAGCGTTGTAGGGACTCTCAGGAATGAGCAGTTCTTC
CSVVGTLRNEQFF
>-|TRBJ1-2|TRBD1|TRBV2
TGTGCCAGCAGTGAAGGGGTCGACAGGGAAGACTACACCTTC
CASSEGVDREDYTF
>-|TRBJ2-5|TRBD2|TRBV7-9
TGTGCCAGCAGCGCACACCCTAGCGGGGGGAACAATGAGCAGTACTTC
CASSAHPSGGNNEQYF
>many|TRBJ2-7|-|TRBV7-9
TGTGCCAGCAGCTCCGGGACGGACTCCTACGAGCAGTACTTC
CASSSGTDSYEQYF
>few|TRBJ1-1|-|TRBV5-1
TGCGCCAGCAGCTGGAGGGATGAGAACACTGAAGCTTTCTTT
CASSWRDENTEAFF
>once|TRBJ2-1|TRBD2|TRBV5-1
TGCGCCAGCAGTCGGGCTTATAGCGGGGGAGGCGATGAGCAGTTCTTC
CASSRAYSGGGDEQFF
>-|TRBJ1-2|-|TRBV2
TGTGCCAGCAGCTCCTCCGGGACGCCACACTATGGCTACACCTTC
CASSSSGTPHYGYTF
>few|TRBJ2-3|-|TRBV9
TGTGCCAGCAGCGTAGACGGGGGAGGCACAGATACGCAGTATTTT
CASSVDGGGTDTQYF
>few|TRBJ2-1|-|TRBV2
TGTGCCAGCAGTGAAGGTGGGGTTAGGTATGAGCAGTTCTTC
CASSEGGVRYEQFF
>-|TRBJ2-3|-|TRBV12-3/TRBV12-4
TGTGCCAGCCTACCATTCACAGATACGCAGTATTTT
CASLPFTDTQYF
>-|TRBJ1-5|-|TRBV20-1
TGCAGTGCTATGTACTTCGGGACTAGCCGAGATACGCAGCATTTT
CSAMYFGTSRDTQHF
>few|TRBJ1-5|-|TRBV20-1
TGCAGTGCTAGTTTTGGTATCAATCAGCCCCAGCATTTT
CSASFGINQPQHF
>few|TRBJ1-2|-|TRBV7-8
TGTGCCAGCAGCTTAGCGGCAGGGTACAACTATGGCTACACCTTC
CASSLAAGYNYGYTF
>few|TRBJ2-1|-|TRBV27
TGTGCCAGCAGTTTAATGAGCTCCTACAATGAGCAGTTCTTC
CASSLMSSYNEQFF
>-|TRBJ2-5|TRBD2|TRBV7-2
TGTGCCAGCCGACTAGCGGGGAGAGAGCAGTACTTC
CASRLAGREQYF
>-|TRBJ2-7|-|TRBV15
TGTGCCACCAGCAGAGATTTGGAGGGATACGAGCAGTACTTC
CATSRDLEGYEQYF
>few|TRBJ2-1|TRBD2|TRBV4-3
TGCGCCAGCAGCCAAGGTCGAACCCTAGCGGGGGGGGTTGAGCAGTTCTTC
CASSQGRTLAGGVEQFF
>few|TRBJ2-7|-|TRBV11-2
TGTGCCAGCAGCTTATTTTTGGGCGAGGGTCGCGAGCAGTACTTC
CASSLFLGEGREQYF
>-|TRBJ1-3|-|TRBV6-6
TGTGCCAGCAGTTTTCCTTCCTCAGGGACCATATATTTT
CASSFPSSGTIYF
>many|TRBJ1-4|TRBD1|TRBV5-4
TGTGCCAGCAGCCCCATGGACAGGGGGCCGAATGAAAAACTGTTTTTT
CASSPMDRGPNEKLFF
>many|TRBJ1-2|-|TRBV29-1
TGCAGCTCGTCCTTGAGTGGTTGGGATGGCTACACCTTC
CSSSLSGWDGYTF
>few|TRBJ2-7|-|TRBV7-2
TGTGCCAGCAACCCGGTGGGCAGAATTACCTACGAGCAGTACTTC
CASNPVGRITYEQYF
>-|TRBJ2-1|-|TRBV20-1
TGCAGTGCTAGGGGGGACAAGGGGTACAATGAGCAGTTCTTC
CSARGDKGYNEQFF
>-|TRBJ1-1|TRBD1|TRBV20-1
TGCAGTGCCCAGGGGGTGGCGGTCACTGAAGCTTTCTTT
CSAQGVAVTEAFF